A selection of T cell receptor beta chains follows, all from one sample in a study of blood T cells in healthy people across ages. Each CDR3 protein gets one entry after TCRdb re-called the 5' RACE reads with MiXCR. The sample holds around 1,500,000 distinct CDR3 sequences; roughly 40% are singletons and the top ten take 6.5% to 10%. Sequences were obtained from blood. These receptors all come from a young woman in good health. Each CDR3 is given with its conserved first and last residue.

v_gene	CDR3aa
TRBV12-3/TRBV12-4	CASRSKGGFNEQFF
TRBV6-1	CASSARGSGGSLKTGELFF
TRBV14	CASSLDRARNYCYTF
TRBV6-1	CAGSTGQGYGYTF
TRBV14	CASSSGRGNSPLHF
TRBV29-1	CSVGRNLAGPYNEQFF
TRBV12-3/TRBV12-4	CASSKQGRHYGYTF
TRBV21-1	CASSKPCVLNHNEQFF
TRBV30	CATSGGILYNEQFF
TRBV4-1	CASSQDRGAAVNQPQHF
TRBV20-1	CSAPPRGGQGSPLHF
TRBV5-1	CASSSTGGREQFF
TRBV12-3/TRBV12-4	CASSPDRVMVNEQFF
TRBV4-1	CASSLEDRGTYEQYF
TRBV20-1	CSAPGGNAYEQYF
TRBV5-1	CASSLPRTGGQNIQYF
TRBV5-1	CASRSDRAYTEAFF
TRBV6-5	CASSYQWGITEAFF
TRBV10-3	CAISEPESGTGTDTQYF
TRBV6-1	CASSPPSGGSQETQYF
TRBV5-1	CASSLAVSGSYNEQFF
TRBV15	CATSRAGGGFAEAFF
TRBV6-5	CASSSKGGQGSYVNTEAFF
TRBV7-2	CASSRPPAASEQYF
TRBV7-9	CASSLVGGGRSDEQYF
TRBV12-2	CASRLVSSTDTQYF
TRBV11-2	CASSLYTAGSSGANVLTF
TRBV10-3	CAITPGQHYGYTF